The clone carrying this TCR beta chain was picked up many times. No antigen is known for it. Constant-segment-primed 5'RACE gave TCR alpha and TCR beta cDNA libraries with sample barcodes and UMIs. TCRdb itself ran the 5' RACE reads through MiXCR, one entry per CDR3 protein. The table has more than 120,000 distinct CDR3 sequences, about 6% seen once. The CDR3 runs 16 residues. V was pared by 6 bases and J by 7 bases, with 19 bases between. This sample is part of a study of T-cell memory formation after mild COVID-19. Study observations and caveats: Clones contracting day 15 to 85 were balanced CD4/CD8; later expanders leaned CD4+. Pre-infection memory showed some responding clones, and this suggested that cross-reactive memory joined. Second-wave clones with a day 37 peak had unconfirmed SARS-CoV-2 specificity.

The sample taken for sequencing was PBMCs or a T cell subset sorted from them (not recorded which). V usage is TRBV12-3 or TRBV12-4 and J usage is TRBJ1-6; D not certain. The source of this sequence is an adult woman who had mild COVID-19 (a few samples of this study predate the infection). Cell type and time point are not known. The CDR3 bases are TGTGCCAGCAGCCCCCATTACGGGTCGGGCAATTCACCCCTCCACTTT. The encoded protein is CASSPHYGSGNSPLHF.